The 10 T cell receptor beta chains below come from one sample, sequenced in a study of response to subunit inactivated influenza vaccine. TCRdb ran MiXCR on the RT-PCR reads and lists one entry per CDR3 protein. The sample yields roughly 700,000 distinct CDR3 sequences, approximately 15% seen once. The source was PBMCs from blood, collected 14 to 15 days before vaccination. The receptors come from a man aged 50-60 years who received an inactivated influenza vaccine.

The sample holds many counts of this clonotype. V is TRBV6-1 and J is TRBJ2-2; D may be TRBD1 (6 bases). The germline V and J ends were trimmed by 7 bases and 7 bases, with 19 bases remaining between them. Looked up from germline, CDR1 is MNHNS and CDR2 is SASEGT. The CDR3 is 15 amino acids. CDR3 sequence reads: CASKVDWGPVGELFF. The CDR3 DNA is TGTGCCAGCAAGGTGGACTGGGGGCCGGTCGGGGAGCTGTTTTTT.

V gene TRBV12-3 or TRBV12-4 combines with J gene TRBJ1-1, with no clear D. This CDR3 comprises 13 residues. V was pared by 5 bases and J by 4 bases, with 11 bases between. CDR3 coding DNA: TGTGCCAGCAGTCCCTGGGTCAGCACTGAAGCTTTCTTT. This codes for CASSPWVSTEAFF.

The V and J genes are TRBV2 and TRBJ1-4; D not certain. Trimming pared 3 bases from V and 3 bases from J, leaving 8 bases between. This CDR3 spans 14 amino acids. Germline V lookup: CDR1 SNHLY, CDR2 FYNNEI. Written as DNA, the CDR3 is TGTGCCAGCAGTGACAGGATCCCTAATGAAAAACTGTTTTTT. Translating it yields CASSDRIPNEKLFF.

This sequence joins TRBV29-1 and TRBJ2-1; TRBD2 matches 7 bases. V lost 0 bases to trimming and J lost 2 bases; unmatched junction nucleotides: 7. The CDR3 extends over 16 amino acids. Germline-derived CDR1 and CDR2 are SQVTM and ANQGSEA. CDR3 sequence (DNA): TGCAGCGTTGAAGATTCTCTAGCGGAGACCTACAATGAGCAGTTCTTC. This sequence encodes CSVEDSLAETYNEQFF.

The chain has TRBV18 and TRBJ2-7, with D unresolved. Looked up from germline, CDR1 is KGHSH and CDR2 is LQKENI. This CDR3 comprises 15 residues. Between the trimmed V and J ends, which lost 0 bases and 4 bases, there was a span of 13 bases. CDR3 in DNA: TGTGCCAGCTCACCACCGTTTGGAGACCAGTACGAGCAGTACTTC. Its protein is CASSPPFGDQYEQYF.

This clonotype was seen ten or more times. This rearrangement joins TRBV10-3 to TRBJ1-5; D uncertain. The V gene's germline CDR1 is ENHRY and CDR2 SYGVKD. V dropped 6 bases and J dropped 0 bases, with 15 bases sitting between them. The CDR3 sequence is 16 residues long. In nucleotides, the CDR3 is TGTGCCATCAGCAAAGGACCGTCCTATAGCAATCAGCCCCAGCATTTT. The encoded protein is CAISKGPSYSNQPQHF.

This clonotype turned up a few times. The chain has TRBV15 and TRBJ2-1, with D unclear. Trimming stripped 3 bases from V and 2 bases from J, with 11 bases between. The CDR3 sequence is 15 residues long. CDR1 and CDR2 (germline): LNHNV, YYDKDF (reference sequence). The CDR3 spells CATSSSGSPYNEQFF. CDR3 nucleotides: TGTGCCACCAGCAGTTCCGGGTCCCCCTACAATGAGCAGTTCTTC.

V gene TRBV28 combines with J gene TRBJ1-1; 11 positions agree with TRBD1. The CDR3 is 15 amino acids. V was pared by 5 bases and J by 3 bases, with 5 bases of the junction left unmatched. The germline gives CDR1 MDHEN, CDR2 SYDVKM. In DNA, the CDR3 is TGTGCCAGCAGTAATTGGGACAGGGGGGACACTGAAGCTTTCTTT. It is translated as CASSNWDRGDTEAFF.

This clonotype was detected a few times. The chain links TRBV4-2 to TRBJ2-5; the match to TRBD2 covers 15 bases. CDR1 LGHNA and CDR2 YNFKEQ come from the germline V gene. The CDR3 totals 18 residues. Unmatched junction bases numbered 6, after V lost 1 base and J lost 3 bases. The CDR3 region is CASSQAAGLAGGKETQYF. The CDR3 nucleotides read TGTGCCAGCAGCCAAGCGGCAGGACTAGCGGGGGGGAAAGAGACCCAGTACTTC.

A few counts support this clonotype. CDR3 bases: TGTGCCAGCAGCTTCTCCCTAGGGGGCGCGGACACCGGGGAGCTGTTTTTT. Its translation: CASSFSLGGADTGELFF. The chain carries TRBV11-2 and TRBJ2-2; 7 nucleotides align to TRBD1. Germline assignment: CDR1 SGHAT and CDR2 FQNNGV. Trimming at V came to 3 bases and at J to 3 bases, leaving 10 bases not matched to a gene. The CDR3 covers 17 residues.